This passage covers 20 T cell receptor beta chains from one sample sequenced in a study of shared T cell receptors in the human thymus. The protocol was immunoSEQ multiplex PCR, while the TCRdb copy is restricted to in-frame clones and leaves out a portion. The table includes about 660,000 clones, around 87% detected once. These data were likewise used in another study, on human thymus T cells.

What was sequenced was thymocytes. These receptors came from a boy in the first two years of life with a congenital heart defect.

The chain combines TRBV6-1 with TRBJ2-7, with TRBD2 matching 7 bases. This CDR3 has 14 amino acids. Germline assignment: CDR1 MNHNS and CDR2 SASEGT. With 10 bases clipped from V and 9 bases from J, the junction kept 18 bases outside the gene matches. The DNA of the CDR3 is TGTGCCACGGGTTTGGCGGGGGTACACCGAGGGCAGTACTTC. The encoded protein is CATGLAGVHRGQYF.

This chain uses TRBV10-2 with TRBJ2-2, with 7 bases fitting TRBD1. V was clipped by 8 bases and J by 5 bases; unmatched bases: 14. Germline V CDR1 and CDR2: WSHSY, SAAADI. There are 16 residues in the CDR3. The CDR3 reads CASSRDSQRTTGELFF. The CDR3 DNA follows: TGCGCCAGCTCCCGGGACAGTCAACGGACTACCGGGGAGCTGTTTTTT.

This chain connects TRBV20-1 to TRBJ2-7; the D gene is possibly TRBD2 (7 bases). This CDR3 region has 11 residues. The V end lost 7 bases, the J end lost 7 bases, and 14 bases lay between the germline ends. CDR1 and CDR2 from the germline V gene are DFQATT and SNEGSKA (reference sequence). The CDR3, as DNA: TGCAGTGAGGGGGGGCGCGGAGAGCAGTACTTC. It is translated as CSEGGRGEQYF.

The chain is built from TRBV4-3 and TRBJ1-5, with no clear D. This CDR3 has 16 residues. Germline CDR1 reads LGHNA; CDR2 reads YSLEER. The germline V and J ends were trimmed by 4 bases and 6 bases, with 19 bases remaining between them. CDR3 nucleotides: TGCGCCAGCAGCCGGTTTCATTTAGCTGAGCCTCAGCCCCAGCATTTT. Translated: CASSRFHLAEPQPQHF.

V usage is TRBV12-5 and J usage is TRBJ2-7, with no clear D. Trimming cost V 6 bases and J 0 bases, with 18 bases left between them. Germline loops: CDR1 LGHNT, CDR2 FRNRAP. The CDR3 covers 16 residues. This CDR3 is CASGKSFAPSSYEQYF. The DNA of the CDR3 is TGTGCTAGTGGGAAATCTTTCGCCCCCAGCTCCTACGAGCAGTACTTC.

V gene TRBV20-1 combines with J gene TRBJ2-3, with D hard to call. This CDR3 is 10 amino acids long. Germline V CDR1 and CDR2: DFQATT, SNEGSKA (reference sequence). V lost 7 bases and J lost 6, with 8 bases in between. The CDR3 DNA follows: TGCAGTGTGCGCGTCGATACGCAGTATTTT. Encoded protein: CSVRVDTQYF.

CDR3 sequence reads: CASSLMAGRRREETQYF. CDR3 sequence (DNA): TGCGCCAGCAGCTTGATGGCCGGGCGTAGAAGGGAGGAGACCCAGTACTTC. V and J are TRBV5-1 and TRBJ2-5; D might be TRBD2 (5 bases). Trimming pared 1 base from V and 5 bases from J, leaving 21 bases between. Looked up from germline, CDR1 is SGHRS and CDR2 is YFSETQ. CDR3 length: 17 amino acids. Supplemented by reference TRBV5-1 and TRBJ2-5, the full variable domain reads KAGVTQTPRYLIKTRGQQVTLSCSPISGHRSVSWYQQTPGQGLQFLFEYFSETQRNKGNFPGRFSGRQFSNSRSEMNVSTLELGDSALYLCASSLMAGRRREETQYFGPGTRLLVL.

J is TRBJ1-6 and V is TRBV4-1; TRBD1 might be the D (5 bases). Germline V gene sequence: CDR1 MGHRA, CDR2 YSYEKL. The CDR3 has 16 residues. V lost 1 base, J lost 1 base, and 8 bases lay in between. The CDR3, as DNA: TGCGCCAGCAGCCAAGGGGGGGGATCCTATAATTCACCCCTCCACTTT. It encodes CASSQGGGSYNSPLHF.

This sequence joins TRBV7-9 and TRBJ1-2; 7 positions agree with TRBD1. Germline assignment: CDR1 SEHNR and CDR2 FQNEAQ (reference sequence). After removal of 9 bases from V and 2 bases from J, the junction contained 6 bases not matched to a gene. The CDR3 length is 13 residues. CDR3 in amino acids: CASRDRENYGYTF. The DNA of the CDR3 is TGTGCCAGTAGAGACAGGGAGAACTATGGCTACACCTTC.

The chain is built from TRBV5-6 and TRBJ2-1; weak D call: TRBD2 (7 bases). Germline V gives CDR1 SGHDT, CDR2 YYEEEE. CDR3 size: 16 residues. V lost 2 bases, J lost 4 bases, and 16 bases lay in between. As DNA, the CDR3 is TGTGCCAGCAGCTTTAGGCCGGGGGGCAATTACAATGAGCAGTTCTTC. Encoded protein: CASSFRPGGNYNEQFF.

The J gene is TRBJ2-3, the V gene TRBV7-9, with D possibly TRBD1 on 5 matching bases. Germline V gene sequence: CDR1 SEHNR, CDR2 FQNEAQ (reference sequence). The germline V and J ends were trimmed by 5 bases and 2 bases, with 11 bases remaining between them. The CDR3 sequence is 14 residues long. The CDR3 reads CASSLAGFTDTQYF. CDR3 sequence (DNA): TGTGCCAGCAGCCTCGCAGGGTTCACAGATACGCAGTATTTT.

The chain couples TRBV11-2 to TRBJ2-3, with a weak D call TRBD2 (5 bases). The V end lost 0 bases, the J end lost 0 bases, and 13 bases lay between the germline ends. This CDR3 has 17 amino acids. CDR1 is SGHAT and CDR2 is FQNNGV in the germline V gene. CDR3 DNA: TGTGCCAGCAGCTTAGATCGAGGAGCGGTAAGCACAGATACGCAGTATTTT. This sequence encodes CASSLDRGAVSTDTQYF.

The chain couples TRBV19 to TRBJ2-3; D uncertain. The V end lost 7 bases, the J end lost 5 bases, and 10 bases lay between the germline ends. The CDR3 covers 12 residues. Germline assignment: CDR1 LNHDA and CDR2 SQIVND (reference sequence). CDR3 protein: CASTNTGDTQYF. The CDR3 DNA reads TGTGCCAGTACTAACACGGGAGATACGCAGTATTTT.

J is TRBJ2-7 and V is TRBV10-3; 10 bases are a match to TRBD2. The germline CDR1 and CDR2 sequences are ENHRY and SYGVKD. CDR3 length equals 15 residues. V lost 8 bases to trimming and J lost 3 bases; unmatched junction nucleotides: 10. In nucleotides, the CDR3 is TGTGCCATCCGGGCGGGCCTAGCGGGGGTCTACGAGCAGTACTTC. Amino acid sequence: CAIRAGLAGVYEQYF.

The count of this clone is one. The CDR3 DNA reads TGTGCCAGCAGTGGCCGGGACACACGGCACGAGCAGTACTTC. Translating gives CASSGRDTRHEQYF. This chain links TRBV6-5 with TRBJ2-7, with D perhaps TRBD1 (6 bases). Trimming cost V 5 bases and J 5 bases, with 16 bases left between them. The CDR3 length is 14 residues. The germline V gene encodes CDR1 MNHEY and CDR2 SVGAGI.

The chain has TRBV4-1 and TRBJ2-5; 9 positions agree with TRBD1. The CDR3 length is 16 residues. The germline V gene has CDR1 MGHRA and CDR2 YSYEKL. V dropped 4 bases and J dropped 0; count of bases not matched to a gene: 6. The CDR3 reads CASSRRQGGNQETQYF. The CDR3 DNA follows: TGCGCCAGCAGCCGTAGACAGGGGGGAAACCAAGAGACCCAGTACTTC.

The chain uses TRBV30 and TRBJ2-1, with 14 bases matching TRBD2. From germline, CDR1 is GTSNPN and CDR2 SVGIG (reference sequence). Trimming at V came to 4 bases and at J to 4 bases, leaving 15 bases not matched to a gene. CDR3 length: 19 residues. The CDR3 spells CAWKARGTSGGHQYNEQFF. The CDR3 DNA follows: TGTGCCTGGAAGGCCCGGGGGACTAGCGGGGGCCACCAATACAATGAGCAGTTCTTC. The full variable domain, completed using reference TRBV30 and TRBJ2-1, is SQTIHQWPATLVQPVGSPLSLECTVEGTSNPNLYWYRQAAGRGLQLLFYSVGIGQISSEVPQNLSASRPQDRQFILSSKKLLLSDSGFYLCAWKARGTSGGHQYNEQFFGPGTRLTVL.

Here the CDR3 DNA reads TGTGCCAGCAGCCAAGGGACAGGGGGAAGATATGGCTACACCTTC. Its translation: CASSQGTGGRYGYTF. This chain uses TRBV14 with TRBJ1-2; 10 bases agree with TRBD1. The CDR3 has 15 amino acids. J lost 5 bases, V lost 1 base, and 4 bases had no gene match. CDR1 SGHDN and CDR2 FVKESK come from the germline V gene.

V usage is TRBV4-3 and J usage is TRBJ1-4, with a possible D match to TRBD1 (6 bases). Per germline, CDR1 LGHNA and CDR2 YSLEER. This CDR3 comprises 16 residues. Trimming pared 1 base from V and 11 bases from J, leaving 20 bases between. The CDR3 bases are TGCGCCAGCAGCCAAGTTGCCCGGGGGGCGGTGGGGAAACTGTTTTTT. Translation: CASSQVARGAVGKLFF.

The chain links TRBV4-1 to TRBJ2-7, with TRBD2 as a possible D gene (6 bases). V was pared by 4 bases and J by 10 bases, with 20 bases between. This CDR3 has 14 amino acids. CDR1 MGHRA and CDR2 YSYEKL come from the germline V gene. As DNA, the CDR3 is TGCGCCAGCAGCCCGGACGCGACTAGTGACGCTCAGTACTTC. It yields the protein CASSPDATSDAQYF.